This T cell receptor beta chain was recorded in a study of blood T cell repertoires in COVID-19 (dated by TCRdb to about 2020). About the full investigation: Collaborator samples came from the United States, Italy and Spain and covered acute and convalescent phases of COVID-19. The samples were drawn from the first 160 participants of the ongoing ImmuneRACE study and from 1,254 subjects provided by 6 global collaborators. The repertoires were made available in a free public database intended to serve as a resource for research on the immune response to SARS-CoV-2. A de-identified subject ID, COVID-19 status, age in years and sex were almost always included in the sample metadata. Where available, HLA class I and class II types were obtained from metadata supplied by the sample provider rather than from assay-based typing. Subjects who had been exposed to COVID-19, were actively infected with it, or had recovered from it provided the deeply sampled blood TCRbeta repertoires that made up the dataset. The prospective study material was composed of cDNA or gDNA derived from T cells, B-cell-depleted T cells, or PBMCs.

Each collaborating institution followed its own protocols to collect whole blood in K2EDTA tubes. Collaborator samples were shipped for TCRbeta analysis as frozen whole blood, isolated PBMCs, or DNA extracted from either sample type. TCRbeta CDR3 regions were amplified from genomic DNA by means of the immunoSEQ Assay, a bias-controlled multiplex PCR. In the authors' own workflow: The number of nucleated cells in each sample was estimated from the amplification of reference gene primers within the assay. To quantify the absolute abundance of each unique TCRbeta CDR3 rearrangement, sequence reads were collapsed and filtered. Productive Simpson clonality was computed per sample as the square root of Simpson's diversity index over productive rearrangements. TCRdb limited this immuneACCESS table to in-frame rearrangements with V and J called. A share of clones is missing; checked studies link under half to unresolved V genes, and the rest is unexplained. V, J and clone size reflect that table, while D and trimming were determined from the DNA. The sample records 100,000 to 150,000 clones, about 70% of which are singletons. The ten largest clones capture around 5.5% of the sample.

The research as a whole found: The amount of clinical and demographic metadata varied by source and participant and was provided uncurated.

A word on this clone: Its antigen is still unknown. One base away there is no much larger clone; base qualities are not given.

The CDR3 sequence holds 12 residues, the cysteine and phenylalanine included. The entry retains the CDR3 DNA only, 36 bases that are in frame from base 1. Between the V and J ends, shortened by 6 bases and 2 bases respectively, the junction contains 7 bases. Per the germline V gene (reference sequence), LNHDA is the CDR1 and SQIVND is the CDR2. This chain joins TRBV19 to TRBJ1-2; no D segment can be confidently identified. This clonotype was obtained from a man aged 60 to 69 with acute or convalescent COVID-19. Input material: peripheral blood. The nucleotide sequence reads as follows: TGTGCCAGTAGCGGGATAAACTATGGCTACACCTTC. Translation gives CASSGINYGYTF.